The rows below give T cell receptor beta chains drawn from one sample of a study of OX40 agonist ivuxolimab in advanced cancers. TCRdb's table, derived via immunoSEQ multiplex PCR, lists solely in-frame clones and lacks some. Of about 54,000 clones in the sample, around 90% were seen once. The specimen comprised CD4+ or CD8+ T cells sorted from blood, sampled in a trial of the OX40 agonist ivuxolimab. Source of these receptors: an adult with an advanced solid tumor such as melanoma, head and neck, liver or kidney cancer. Both conserved end residues are part of each CDR3. D genes are given only for firm matches. Only some rows state a clone size, as once, few, many or a class for expanded clones.

DNA,CDR3,length,J,size,D,V
TGTGCCAGTAGTATCCTCGGGACAGGTGTTAAGCAGTTCTTC,CASSILGTGVKQFF,14,TRBJ2-1,NA,TRBD1,TRBV19
TGTGCCAGCAGCCCCGAACCTACTGCGCAAGAGACCCAGTACTTC,CASSPEPTAQETQYF,15,TRBJ2-5,NA,NA,TRBV11-3
TGTGCCAGCAGCCAAGGCGGACTAGCGGGAACCTACGAGCAGTACTTC,CASSQGGLAGTYEQYF,16,TRBJ2-7,NA,TRBD2,TRBV7-2
TGCGCCAGCAGCTTATTCGGGACAGGGGGCGCAGATACGCAGTATTTT,CASSLFGTGGADTQYF,16,TRBJ2-3,NA,TRBD1,TRBV5-1
TGTGCCAGTAGTCCGCAACAGGGAACCTACACTGAAGCTTTCTTT,CASSPQQGTYTEAFF,15,TRBJ1-1,NA,NA,TRBV19
TGTGCCAGCAGCCCAGACCCTAGGGGGCGCGGCTACACCTTC,CASSPDPRGRGYTF,14,TRBJ1-2,few,TRBD1,TRBV9
TGTGCCAGCTCACCGAGGCGGAGCCGCACAGATACGCAGTATTTT,CASSPRRSRTDTQYF,15,TRBJ2-3,few,NA,TRBV18
TGTGCCAGCAGCTCGAACCCCACGGGGAATAATCAGCCCCAGCATTTT,CASSSNPTGNNQPQHF,16,TRBJ1-5,once,NA,TRBV7-8
TGTGCCGCGGGAGGACAGGGTGACTATGGCTACACCTTC,CAAGGQGDYGYTF,13,TRBJ1-2,few,TRBD1,TRBV7-9
TGTGCCAGCAGCCCCATGGGGGGATCTGGGGCCAACGTCCTGACTTTC,CASSPMGGSGANVLTF,16,TRBJ2-6,NA,NA,TRBV7-3
TGTGCCTGGAGCGGAGGGACGTTACGGGGGGCTTACACTGAAGCTTTCTTT,CAWSGGTLRGAYTEAFF,17,TRBJ1-1,NA,NA,TRBV30
TGTGCCTGGAGTGTAGGAGGGAATGCCTACACCTTC,CAWSVGGNAYTF,12,TRBJ1-2,NA,NA,TRBV30
TGCGCCAGCAGCTTAGTGGACAGGGGGCATGGATCACCCCTCCACTTT,CASSLVDRGHGSPLHF,16,TRBJ1-6,once,TRBD1,TRBV5-1
TGTGCCAGCAGTGAAACGGAGGGTAATGAAAAACTGTTTTTT,CASSETEGNEKLFF,14,TRBJ1-4,NA,NA,TRBV6-1
TGCGCCAGCAGCGAGACTCGATTCAGAGCAGATACGCAGTATTTT,CASSETRFRADTQYF,15,TRBJ2-3,NA,NA,TRBV5-1
TGTGCCAGCAGTACATGGGGGGAGACCCAGTACTTC,CASSTWGETQYF,12,TRBJ2-5,NA,NA,TRBV28
TGTGCCGTACGACAGGGCGGAAAGGACGAGCAGTACTTC,CAVRQGGKDEQYF,13,TRBJ2-7,NA,TRBD1,TRBV10-3
TGCGCCAGCAGAAGCGGGACAGTGAACACTGAAGCTTTCTTT,CASRSGTVNTEAFF,14,TRBJ1-1,few,TRBD1,TRBV4-1
TGCGCCAGCAGCCAAGCACAGTTTACCGGGGAGCTGTTTTTT,CASSQAQFTGELFF,14,TRBJ2-2,once,NA,TRBV4-1
TGCAGCTATCAACGACGGGGCTCCTACGAGCAGTACTTC,CSYQRRGSYEQYF,13,TRBJ2-7,NA,NA,TRBV29-1
TGTGCCAGTCGACAGGGAAACACCGGGGAGCTGTTTTTT,CASRQGNTGELFF,13,TRBJ2-2,once,TRBD1,TRBV19
TGTGCCAGCAGCTTAGTCGGGGGCTACGAGCAGTACTTC,CASSLVGGYEQYF,13,TRBJ2-7,NA,NA,TRBV11-2
TGTGCCAGCAGCATGAGCTGGGGGCGAGACCAAGAGACCCAGTACTTC,CASSMSWGRDQETQYF,16,TRBJ2-5,NA,NA,TRBV11-2
TGTGCCAGTAGGGAAATAGACAGGAAAAACATTCAGTACTTC,CASREIDRKNIQYF,14,TRBJ2-4,NA,NA,TRBV19
TGTGCCAGCAGTTACTCCGGGGCGCTCGGGGGCTACACCTTC,CASSYSGALGGYTF,14,TRBJ1-2,NA,NA,TRBV6-5
TGCGCCAGCAGCTTGGGGGCCCTCGACGAGCAGTACTTC,CASSLGALDEQYF,13,TRBJ2-7,NA,NA,TRBV5-1
TGTGCCAGCAGTTTGCGTTTGGGTCAAGGAGGCTATGGCTACACCTTC,CASSLRLGQGGYGYTF,16,TRBJ1-2,few,NA,TRBV28
TGCGCCAGCAGCTATACAGGGGAGGTTGGCTACACCTTC,CASSYTGEVGYTF,13,TRBJ1-2,NA,TRBD1,TRBV5-1